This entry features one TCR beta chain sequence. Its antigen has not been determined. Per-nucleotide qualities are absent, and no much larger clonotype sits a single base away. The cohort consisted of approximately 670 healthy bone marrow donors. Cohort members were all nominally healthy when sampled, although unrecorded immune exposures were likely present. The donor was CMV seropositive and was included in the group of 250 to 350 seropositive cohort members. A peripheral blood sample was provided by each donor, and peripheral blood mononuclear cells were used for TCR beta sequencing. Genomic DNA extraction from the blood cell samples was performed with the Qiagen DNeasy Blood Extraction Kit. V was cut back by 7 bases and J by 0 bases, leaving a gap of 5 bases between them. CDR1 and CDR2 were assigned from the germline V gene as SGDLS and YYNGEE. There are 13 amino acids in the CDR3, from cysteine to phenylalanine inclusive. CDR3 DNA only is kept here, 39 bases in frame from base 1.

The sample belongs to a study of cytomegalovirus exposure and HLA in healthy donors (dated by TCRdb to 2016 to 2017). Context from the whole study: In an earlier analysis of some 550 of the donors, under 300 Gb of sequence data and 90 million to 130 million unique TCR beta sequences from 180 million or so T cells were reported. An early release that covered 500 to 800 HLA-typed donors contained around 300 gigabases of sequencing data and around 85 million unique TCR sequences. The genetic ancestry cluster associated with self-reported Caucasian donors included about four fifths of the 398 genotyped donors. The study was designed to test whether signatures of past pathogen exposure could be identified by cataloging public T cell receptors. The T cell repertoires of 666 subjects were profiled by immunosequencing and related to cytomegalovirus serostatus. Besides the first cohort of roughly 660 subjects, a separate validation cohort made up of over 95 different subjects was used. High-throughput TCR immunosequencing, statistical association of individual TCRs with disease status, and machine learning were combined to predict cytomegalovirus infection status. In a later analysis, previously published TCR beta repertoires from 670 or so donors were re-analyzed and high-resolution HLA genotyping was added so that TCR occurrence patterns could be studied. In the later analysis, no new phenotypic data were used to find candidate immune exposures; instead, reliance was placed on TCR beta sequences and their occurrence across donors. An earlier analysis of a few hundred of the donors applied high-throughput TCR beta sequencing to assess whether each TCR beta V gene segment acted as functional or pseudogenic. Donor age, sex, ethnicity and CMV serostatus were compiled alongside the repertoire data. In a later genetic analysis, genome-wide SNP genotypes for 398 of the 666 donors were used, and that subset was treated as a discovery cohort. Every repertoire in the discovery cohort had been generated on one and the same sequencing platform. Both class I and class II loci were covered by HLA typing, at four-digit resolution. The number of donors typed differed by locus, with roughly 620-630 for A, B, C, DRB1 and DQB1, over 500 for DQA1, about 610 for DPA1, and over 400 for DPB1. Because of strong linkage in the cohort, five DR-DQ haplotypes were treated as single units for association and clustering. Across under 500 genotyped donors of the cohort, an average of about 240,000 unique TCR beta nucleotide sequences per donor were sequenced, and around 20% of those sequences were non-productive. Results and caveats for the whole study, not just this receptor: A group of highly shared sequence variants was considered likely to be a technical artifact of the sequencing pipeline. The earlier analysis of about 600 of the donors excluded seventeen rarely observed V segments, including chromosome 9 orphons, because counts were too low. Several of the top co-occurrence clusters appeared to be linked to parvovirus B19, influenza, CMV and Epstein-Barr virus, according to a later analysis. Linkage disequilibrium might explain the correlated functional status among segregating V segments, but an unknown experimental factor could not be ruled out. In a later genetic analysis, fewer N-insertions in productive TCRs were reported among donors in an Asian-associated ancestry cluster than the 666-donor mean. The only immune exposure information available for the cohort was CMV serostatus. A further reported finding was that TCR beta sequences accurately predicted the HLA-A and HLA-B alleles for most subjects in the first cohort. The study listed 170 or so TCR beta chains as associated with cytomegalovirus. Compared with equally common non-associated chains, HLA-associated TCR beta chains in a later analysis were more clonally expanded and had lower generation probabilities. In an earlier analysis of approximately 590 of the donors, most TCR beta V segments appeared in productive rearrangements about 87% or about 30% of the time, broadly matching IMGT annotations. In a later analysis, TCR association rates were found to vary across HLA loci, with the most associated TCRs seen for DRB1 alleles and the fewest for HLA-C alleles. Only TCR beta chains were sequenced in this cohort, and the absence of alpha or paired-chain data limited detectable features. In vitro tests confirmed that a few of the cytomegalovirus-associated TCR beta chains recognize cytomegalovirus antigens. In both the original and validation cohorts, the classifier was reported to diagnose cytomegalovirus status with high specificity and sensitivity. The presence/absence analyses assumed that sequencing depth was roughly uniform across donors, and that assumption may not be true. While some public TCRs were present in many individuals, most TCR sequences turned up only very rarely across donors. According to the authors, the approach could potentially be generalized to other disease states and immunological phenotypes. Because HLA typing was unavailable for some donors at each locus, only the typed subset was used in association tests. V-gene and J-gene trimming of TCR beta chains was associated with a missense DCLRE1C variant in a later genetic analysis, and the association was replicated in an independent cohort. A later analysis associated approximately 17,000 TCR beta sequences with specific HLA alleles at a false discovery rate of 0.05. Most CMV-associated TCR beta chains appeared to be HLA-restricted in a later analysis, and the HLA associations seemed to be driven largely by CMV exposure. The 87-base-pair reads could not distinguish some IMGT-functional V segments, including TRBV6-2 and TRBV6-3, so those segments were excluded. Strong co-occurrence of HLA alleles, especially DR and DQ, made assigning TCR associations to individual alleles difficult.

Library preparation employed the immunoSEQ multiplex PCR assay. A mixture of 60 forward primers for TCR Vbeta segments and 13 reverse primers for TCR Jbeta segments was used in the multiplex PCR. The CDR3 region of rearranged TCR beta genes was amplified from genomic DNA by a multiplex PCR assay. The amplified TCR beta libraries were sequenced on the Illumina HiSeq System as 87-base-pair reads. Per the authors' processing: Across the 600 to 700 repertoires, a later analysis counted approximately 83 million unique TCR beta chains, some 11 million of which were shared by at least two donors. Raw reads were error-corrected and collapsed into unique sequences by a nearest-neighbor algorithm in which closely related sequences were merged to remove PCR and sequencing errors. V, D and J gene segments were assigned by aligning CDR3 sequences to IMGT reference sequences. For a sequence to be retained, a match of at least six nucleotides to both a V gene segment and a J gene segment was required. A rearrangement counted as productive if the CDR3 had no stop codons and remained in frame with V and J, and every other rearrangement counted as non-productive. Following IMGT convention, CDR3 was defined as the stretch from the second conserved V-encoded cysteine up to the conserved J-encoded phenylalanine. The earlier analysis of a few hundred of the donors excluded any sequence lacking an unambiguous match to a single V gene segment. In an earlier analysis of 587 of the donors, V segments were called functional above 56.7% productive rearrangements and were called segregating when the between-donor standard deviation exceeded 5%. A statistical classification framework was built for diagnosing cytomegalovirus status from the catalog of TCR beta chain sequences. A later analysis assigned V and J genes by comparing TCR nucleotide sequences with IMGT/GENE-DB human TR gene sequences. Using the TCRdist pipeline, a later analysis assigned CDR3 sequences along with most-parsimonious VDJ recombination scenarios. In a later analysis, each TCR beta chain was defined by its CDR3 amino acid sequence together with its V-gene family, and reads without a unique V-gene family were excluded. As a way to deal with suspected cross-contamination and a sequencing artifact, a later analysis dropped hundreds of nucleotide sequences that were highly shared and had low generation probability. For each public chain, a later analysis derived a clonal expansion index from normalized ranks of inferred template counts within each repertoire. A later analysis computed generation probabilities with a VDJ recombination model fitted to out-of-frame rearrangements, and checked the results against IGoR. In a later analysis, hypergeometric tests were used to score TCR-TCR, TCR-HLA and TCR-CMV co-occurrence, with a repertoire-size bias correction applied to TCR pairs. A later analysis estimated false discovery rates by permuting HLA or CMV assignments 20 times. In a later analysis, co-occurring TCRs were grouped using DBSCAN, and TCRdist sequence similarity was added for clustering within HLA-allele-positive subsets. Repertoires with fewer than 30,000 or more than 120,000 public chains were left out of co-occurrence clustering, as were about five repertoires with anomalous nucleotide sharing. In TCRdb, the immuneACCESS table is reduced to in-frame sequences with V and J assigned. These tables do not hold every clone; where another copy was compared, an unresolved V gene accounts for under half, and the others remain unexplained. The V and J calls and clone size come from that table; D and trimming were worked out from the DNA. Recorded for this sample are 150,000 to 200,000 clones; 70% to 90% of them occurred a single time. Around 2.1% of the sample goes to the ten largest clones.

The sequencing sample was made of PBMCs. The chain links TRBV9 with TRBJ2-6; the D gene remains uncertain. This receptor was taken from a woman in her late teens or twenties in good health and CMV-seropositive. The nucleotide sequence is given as TGTGCCAGCCATAGCTCTGGGGCCAACGTCCTGACTTTC. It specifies CASHSSGANVLTF.